The rows below give T cell receptor beta chains drawn from one sample of a study of CD8+ T cells in alopecia areata. Some clones are missing from TCRdb's copy, which holds only in-frame ones; the method was immunoSEQ multiplex PCR. Of 190,000 or so clones listed, 58% were seen once; the top ten hold around an eighth. Sequenced here: CD8+ T cells sorted from blood, sampled at week 24, from a patient treated with tofacitinib. The source of these receptors is a human donor with alopecia areata. Each CDR3 is given with its conserved first and last residue. A D gene is named only where the DNA matches it firmly. Not all rows give a size; the values are once, few, many and, for expanded clones, a class.

j_call,clone_size,v_call,d_call,cdr3_aa,cdr3_nt
TRBJ1-5,.,TRBV27,.,CASSLSPGARQPQHF,TGTGCCAGCAGTTTAAGTCCGGGGGCGCGGCAGCCCCAGCATTTT
TRBJ2-7,few,TRBV13,TRBD1,CASSSPDRGGYEQYF,TGTGCCAGCAGCTCCCCAGACAGGGGAGGATACGAGCAGTACTTC
TRBJ1-3,few,TRBV23-1,.,CASSQSSSGNTIYF,TGCGCCAGCAGTCAATCATCCTCTGGAAACACCATATATTTT
TRBJ2-5,.,TRBV14,.,CASSQGWGIQETQYF,TGTGCCAGCAGCCAAGGTTGGGGGATCCAAGAGACCCAGTACTTC
TRBJ2-5,few,TRBV9,.,CASSVEAGWGTQYF,TGTGCCAGCAGCGTGGAGGCAGGTTGGGGGACCCAGTACTTC
TRBJ2-3,.,TRBV15,.,CATSSGDTDTQYF,TGTGCCACCAGCAGCGGGGACACAGATACGCAGTATTTT
TRBJ1-6,.,TRBV27,TRBD1,CASSLRPRDRPRSPLHF,TGTGCCAGCAGTTTACGACCGAGGGACAGACCGCGTTCACCCCTCCACTTT
TRBJ2-7,.,TRBV19,TRBD1,CASSDRDSSLYEQYF,TGTGCCAGTAGTGACCGGGACAGCTCACTCTACGAGCAGTACTTC
TRBJ1-1,.,TRBV5-1,.,CASSLDTSKNTEAFF,TGCGCCAGCAGCTTGGACACATCCAAGAACACTGAAGCTTTCTTT
TRBJ1-2,few,TRBV6-6,TRBD1,CASSPTGTGGLVGYTF,TGTGCCAGCAGCCCAACCGGGACAGGGGGCCTAGTTGGCTACACCTTC
TRBJ2-7,once,TRBV6-6,TRBD2,CASSYPSGGNPYEQYF,TGTGCCAGCAGTTACCCTAGCGGGGGAAATCCCTACGAGCAGTACTTC
TRBJ2-7,few,TRBV13,.,CASSPAGYYEQYF,TGTGCCAGCAGCCCAGCAGGGTACTACGAGCAGTACTTC
TRBJ1-2,.,TRBV30,TRBD1,CAWEPGQGIFGYTF,TGTGCCTGGGAACCGGGACAGGGGATTTTTGGCTACACCTTC
TRBJ1-2,.,TRBV7-9,.,CASSLAIRDGYTF,TGTGCCAGCAGCTTAGCGATTCGTGACGGCTACACCTTC
TRBJ2-1,once,TRBV13,TRBD1,CASSLTGQGSNEQFF,TGTGCCAGCAGCTTAACAGGACAGGGGAGCAATGAGCAGTTCTTC
TRBJ2-1,.,TRBV15,TRBD2,CATSSSPAGPYNEQFF,TGTGCCACCAGCAGTTCCCCAGCGGGGCCCTACAATGAGCAGTTCTTC
TRBJ2-1,once,TRBV4-1,TRBD1,CASSQGGQYNEQFF,TGCGCCAGCAGCCAAGGGGGACAGTACAATGAGCAGTTCTTC
TRBJ1-1,.,TRBV27,.,CASSLRDSKRERAFF,TGTGCCAGCAGTCTACGGGACTCAAAAAGGGAAAGAGCTTTCTTT
TRBJ1-1,.,TRBV7-9,.,CASTRGDYTEAFF,TGTGCCAGCACCCGGGGGGACTACACTGAAGCTTTCTTT
TRBJ2-1,.,TRBV7-8,.,CASSRRLDNEQFF,TGTGCCAGCAGCCGGCGACTAGACAATGAGCAGTTCTTC
TRBJ2-7,.,TRBV6-5,.,CASTSSRSSYEQYF,TGTGCCAGCACTTCCTCGCGGAGCTCCTACGAGCAGTACTTC
TRBJ1-2,.,TRBV2,TRBD1,CASRDDRDGYTF,TGTGCCAGCAGAGATGACAGGGATGGCTACACCTTC
TRBJ2-3,.,TRBV30,TRBD1,CAWTTGANTDTQYF,TGTGCCTGGACGACAGGGGCGAACACAGATACGCAGTATTTT
TRBJ2-7,.,TRBV7-8,.,CASSLRRDATNYEQYF,TGTGCCAGCAGCTTAAGGCGGGACGCAACCAACTACGAGCAGTACTTC
TRBJ2-5,.,TRBV2,.,CASSGTGAQETQYF,TGTGCCAGCAGCGGCACGGGCGCCCAAGAGACCCAGTACTTC
TRBJ2-7,.,TRBV29-1,.,CSVGPGHEQYF,TGCAGCGTTGGGCCGGGGCACGAGCAGTACTTC
TRBJ2-5,.,TRBV11-2,TRBD2,CASSASGGHQETQYF,TGTGCCAGCAGCGCTAGCGGGGGGCACCAAGAGACCCAGTACTTC
TRBJ2-7,few,TRBV29-1,TRBD1,CSVVDREYLYEQYF,TGCAGCGTAGTGGACAGGGAATACCTCTACGAGCAGTACTTC
TRBJ2-7,.,TRBV10-3,.,CAISNSRDSRIGYEQYF,TGTGCCATCAGCAACTCGCGGGACTCCCGTATTGGGTACGAGCAGTACTTC
TRBJ1-2,.,TRBV4-1,.,CASSHPPLYGYTF,TGCGCCAGCAGCCATCCCCCTCTCTATGGCTACACCTTC
TRBJ1-1,.,TRBV29-1,.,CSVEPGEGWGTEAFF,TGCAGCGTTGAACCAGGGGAGGGTTGGGGCACTGAAGCTTTCTTT
TRBJ1-5,.,TRBV9,.,CASSVALGVPPQHF,TGTGCCAGCAGCGTAGCGTTGGGGGTCCCGCCCCAGCATTTT
TRBJ1-2,.,TRBV2,.,CASSKGSVRGVPF,TGTGCCAGCAGTAAAGGCTCGGTCCGAGGGGTCCCATTC
TRBJ2-7,.,TRBV7-9,.,CASSSVYEQYF,TGTGCCAGCAGCTCCGTATACGAGCAGTACTTC
TRBJ2-7,few,TRBV29-1,.,CSVELDSYEQYF,TGCAGCGTTGAGTTGGACTCATACGAGCAGTACTTC
TRBJ2-1,.,TRBV6-5,TRBD2,CASSYSSAGGHNEQFF,TGTGCCAGCAGTTACTCCAGCGCGGGGGGCCACAATGAGCAGTTCTTC
TRBJ1-2,few,TRBV29-1,.,CSVEDLNGYTF,TGCAGCGTTGAAGATCTTAATGGCTACACCTTC
TRBJ2-3,.,TRBV20-1,.,CSASPTDTQYF,TGCAGTGCTAGTCCGACAGATACGCAGTATTTT
TRBJ2-3,few,TRBV19,.,CASSIVDTDTQYF,TGTGCCAGTAGTATCGTTGACACAGATACGCAGTATTTT
TRBJ2-7,few,TRBV30,TRBD1,CAWSVGTGDPYEQYF,TGTGCCTGGAGTGTTGGGACAGGGGACCCCTACGAGCAGTACTTC
TRBJ2-7,.,TRBV10-3,.,CAILNDRYEQYF,TGTGCCATCCTCAACGACCGGTACGAGCAGTACTTC
TRBJ1-1,.,TRBV4-1,.,CASSAGVNTEAFF,TGCGCCAGCAGCGCAGGGGTGAACACTGAAGCTTTCTTT
TRBJ2-3,few,TRBV7-9,TRBD2,CASTQWGGADTQYF,TGTGCCAGCACCCAATGGGGGGGTGCAGATACGCAGTATTTT
TRBJ2-3,.,TRBV4-1,TRBD2,CASSPPGDPREGTQYF,TGCGCCAGCAGCCCACCAGGGGATCCCCGGGAGGGTACGCAGTATTTT
TRBJ1-1,.,TRBV30,.,CAWSVPGTAEAFF,TGTGCCTGGAGTGTCCCCGGGACGGCTGAAGCTTTCTTT